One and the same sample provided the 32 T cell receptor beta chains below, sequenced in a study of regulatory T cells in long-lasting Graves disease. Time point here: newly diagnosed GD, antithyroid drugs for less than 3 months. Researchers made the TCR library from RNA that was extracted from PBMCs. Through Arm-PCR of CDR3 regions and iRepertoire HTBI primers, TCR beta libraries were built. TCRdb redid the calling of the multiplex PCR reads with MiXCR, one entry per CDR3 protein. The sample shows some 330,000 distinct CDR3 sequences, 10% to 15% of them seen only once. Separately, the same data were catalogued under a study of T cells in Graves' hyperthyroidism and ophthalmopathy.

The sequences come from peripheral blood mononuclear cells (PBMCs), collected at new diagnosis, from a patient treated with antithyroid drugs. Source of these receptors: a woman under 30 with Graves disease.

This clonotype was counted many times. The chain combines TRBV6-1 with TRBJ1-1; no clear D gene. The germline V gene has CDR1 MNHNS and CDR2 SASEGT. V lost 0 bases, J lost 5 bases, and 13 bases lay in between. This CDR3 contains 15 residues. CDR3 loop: CASSEALGYWTEAFF. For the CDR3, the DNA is TGTGCCAGCAGTGAAGCGTTAGGGTACTGGACTGAAGCTTTCTTT.

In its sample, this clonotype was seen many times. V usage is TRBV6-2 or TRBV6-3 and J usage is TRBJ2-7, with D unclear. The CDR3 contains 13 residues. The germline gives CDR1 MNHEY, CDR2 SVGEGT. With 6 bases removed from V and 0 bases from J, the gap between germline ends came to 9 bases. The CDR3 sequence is CASSRPFSYEQYV. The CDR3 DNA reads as TGTGCCAGCAGCCGCCCCTTCTCCTACGAGCAGTACGTC.

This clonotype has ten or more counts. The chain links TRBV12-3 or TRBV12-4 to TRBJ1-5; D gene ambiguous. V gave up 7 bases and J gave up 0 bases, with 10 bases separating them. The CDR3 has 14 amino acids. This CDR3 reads CASTDWNSNQPQHF. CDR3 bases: TGTGCCAGCACCGATTGGAATAGCAATCAGCCCCAGCATTTT.

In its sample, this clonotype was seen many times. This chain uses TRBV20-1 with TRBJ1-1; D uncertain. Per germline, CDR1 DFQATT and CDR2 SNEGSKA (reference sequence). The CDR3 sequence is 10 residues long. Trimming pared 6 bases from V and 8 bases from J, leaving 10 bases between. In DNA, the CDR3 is TGCAGTGCCCGCCGGGAGGAAGCTTTCTTT. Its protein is CSARREEAFF.

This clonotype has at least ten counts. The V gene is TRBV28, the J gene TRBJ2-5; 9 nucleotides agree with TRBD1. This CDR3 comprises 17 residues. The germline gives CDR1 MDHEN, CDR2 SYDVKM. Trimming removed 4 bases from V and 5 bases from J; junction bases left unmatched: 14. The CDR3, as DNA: TGTGCCAGCAGTTACCTCTGGGAGACAGGGGGGGGGGAGACCCAGTACTTC. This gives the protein CASSYLWETGGGETQYF.

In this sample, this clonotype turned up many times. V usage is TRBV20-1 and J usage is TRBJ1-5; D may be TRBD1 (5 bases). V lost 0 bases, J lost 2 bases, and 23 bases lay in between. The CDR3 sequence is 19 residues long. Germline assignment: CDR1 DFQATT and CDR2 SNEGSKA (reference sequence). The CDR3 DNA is TGCAGTGCTAGAGATCATCCCGCCTCAGGGTTGATCGGCAATCAGCCCCAGCATTTT. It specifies CSARDHPASGLIGNQPQHF.

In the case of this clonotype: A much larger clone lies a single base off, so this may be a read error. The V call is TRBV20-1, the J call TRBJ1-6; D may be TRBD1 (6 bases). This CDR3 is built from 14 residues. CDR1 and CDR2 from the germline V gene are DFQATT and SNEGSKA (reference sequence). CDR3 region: CSATTGPGDSPPHF. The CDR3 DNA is TGCAGTGCCACTACAGGGCCGGGGGATTCACCCCCCCACTTT.

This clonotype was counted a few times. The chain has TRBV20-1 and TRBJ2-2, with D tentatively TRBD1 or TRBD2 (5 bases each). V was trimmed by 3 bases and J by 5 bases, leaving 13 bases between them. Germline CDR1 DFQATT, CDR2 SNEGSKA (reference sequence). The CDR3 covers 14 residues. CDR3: CSASFPRGTGELFF. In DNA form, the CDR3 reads TGCAGTGCTAGCTTTCCGAGGGGTACCGGGGAGCTGTTTTTT.

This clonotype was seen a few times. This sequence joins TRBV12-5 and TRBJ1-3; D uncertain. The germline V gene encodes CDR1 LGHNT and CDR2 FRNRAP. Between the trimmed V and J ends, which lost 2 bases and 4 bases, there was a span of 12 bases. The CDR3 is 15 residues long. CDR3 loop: CASGLYPFGGNTIYF. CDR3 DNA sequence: TGTGCTAGTGGTTTGTACCCGTTCGGAGGAAACACCATATATTTT.

The CDR3: CASSVGGSWALSGYGYTF. DNA of the CDR3: TGTGCCAGCAGCGTAGGAGGTTCATGGGCACTCTCTGGCTATGGCTACACCTTC. The chain recombines TRBV9 with TRBJ1-2; D is ambiguous. This CDR3 has 18 amino acids. V lost 0 bases to trimming and J lost 4 bases, with 22 bases between them. Germline V gene sequence: CDR1 SGDLS, CDR2 YYNGEE.

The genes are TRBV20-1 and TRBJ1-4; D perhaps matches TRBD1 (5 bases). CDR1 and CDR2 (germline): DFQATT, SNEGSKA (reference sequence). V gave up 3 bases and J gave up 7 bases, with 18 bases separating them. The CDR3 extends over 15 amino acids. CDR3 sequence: CSASPLAGTGEKLFF. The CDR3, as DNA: TGCAGTGCTAGCCCCCTGGCAGGGACGGGTGAAAAACTGTTTTTT.

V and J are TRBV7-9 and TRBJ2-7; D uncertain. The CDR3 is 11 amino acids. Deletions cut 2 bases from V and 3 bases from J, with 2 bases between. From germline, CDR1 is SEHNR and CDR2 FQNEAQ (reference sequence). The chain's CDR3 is CASSLNYEQYV. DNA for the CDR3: TGTGCCAGCAGCTTAAACTACGAGCAGTACGTC.

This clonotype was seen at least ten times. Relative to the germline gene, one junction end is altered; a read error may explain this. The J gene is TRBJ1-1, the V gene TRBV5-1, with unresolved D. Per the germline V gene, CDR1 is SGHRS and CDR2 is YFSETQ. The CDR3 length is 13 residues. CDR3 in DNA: TGTGCCAGCAGCTTACCGGGTTTAACCGAAGCTTTCTTT. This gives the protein CASSLPGLTEAFF.

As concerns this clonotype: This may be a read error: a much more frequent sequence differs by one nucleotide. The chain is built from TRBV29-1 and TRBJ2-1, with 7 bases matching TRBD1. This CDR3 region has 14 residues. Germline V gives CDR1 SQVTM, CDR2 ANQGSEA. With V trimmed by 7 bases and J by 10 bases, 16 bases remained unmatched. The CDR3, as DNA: TGCAGCGCTAAAGGGACAGCCGCTTCCTACGAGCAGTTCTTC. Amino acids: CSAKGTAASYEQFF.

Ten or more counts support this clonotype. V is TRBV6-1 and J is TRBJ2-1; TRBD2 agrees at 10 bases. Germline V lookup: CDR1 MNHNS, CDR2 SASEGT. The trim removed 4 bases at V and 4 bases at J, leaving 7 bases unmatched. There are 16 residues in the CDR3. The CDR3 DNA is TGTGCCAGCAGTGCTCGGACTAGCGGATTTTACAATGAGCAGTTCTTC. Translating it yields CASSARTSGFYNEQFF.

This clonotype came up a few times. The CDR3 reads CASSQRQGASYNSPLHF. The CDR3, as DNA: TGTGCCAGCAGTCAGCGACAGGGAGCTTCCTATAATTCACCCCTCCACTTT. V gene TRBV27 combines with J gene TRBJ1-6; 7 nucleotides align to TRBD1. Germline lookup yields CDR1 MNHEY and CDR2 SMNVEV (reference sequence). The V segment lost 5 bases and the J segment 1 base; nucleotides outside the gene matches: 8. The CDR3 is 17 residues long.

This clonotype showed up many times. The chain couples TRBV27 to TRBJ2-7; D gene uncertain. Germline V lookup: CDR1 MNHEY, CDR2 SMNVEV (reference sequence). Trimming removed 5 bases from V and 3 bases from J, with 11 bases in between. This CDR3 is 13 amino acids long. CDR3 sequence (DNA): TGTGCCAGCAGTCGACACGGTTTCTACGAGCAGTACTTC. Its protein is CASSRHGFYEQYF.

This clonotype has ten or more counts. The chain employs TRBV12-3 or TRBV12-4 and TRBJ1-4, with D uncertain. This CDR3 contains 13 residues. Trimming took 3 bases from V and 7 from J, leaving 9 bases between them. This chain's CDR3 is CASSLVVGEKLFF. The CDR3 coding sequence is TGTGCCAGCAGTTTGGTGGTTGGTGAAAAACTGTTTTTT.

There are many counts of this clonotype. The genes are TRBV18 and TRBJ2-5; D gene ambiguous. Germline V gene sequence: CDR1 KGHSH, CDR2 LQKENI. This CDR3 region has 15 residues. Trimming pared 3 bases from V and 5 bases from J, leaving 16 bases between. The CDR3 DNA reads TGTGCCAGCTCACCGGGTGTGTCCGTCCCCGAGACCCAGTACTTC. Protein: CASSPGVSVPETQYF.

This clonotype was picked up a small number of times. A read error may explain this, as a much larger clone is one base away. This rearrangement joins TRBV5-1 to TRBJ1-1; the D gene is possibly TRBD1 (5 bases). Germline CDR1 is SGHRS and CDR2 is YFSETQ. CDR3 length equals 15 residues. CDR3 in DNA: TGCGTCAGCAGCTTGGTGCCTTCTGGGACCACTGAAGCTTTCTTT. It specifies CVSSLVPSGTTEAFF.

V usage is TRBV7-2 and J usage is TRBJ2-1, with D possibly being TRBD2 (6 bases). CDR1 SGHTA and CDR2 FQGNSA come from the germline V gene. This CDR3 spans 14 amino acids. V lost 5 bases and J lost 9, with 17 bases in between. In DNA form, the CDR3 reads TGTGCCAGCAGCCCTTTGGAGGTGGGGGGTGAGCAGTTCTTC. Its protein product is CASSPLEVGGEQFF.

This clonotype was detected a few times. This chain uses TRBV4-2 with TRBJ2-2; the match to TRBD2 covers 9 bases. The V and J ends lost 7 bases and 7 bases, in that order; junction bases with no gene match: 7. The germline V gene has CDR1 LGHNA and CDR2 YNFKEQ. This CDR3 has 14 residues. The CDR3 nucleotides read TGTGCCAGCATCGGCGCGGGGGGGGTCGGGGAGCTGTTTTTT. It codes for CASIGAGGVGELFF.

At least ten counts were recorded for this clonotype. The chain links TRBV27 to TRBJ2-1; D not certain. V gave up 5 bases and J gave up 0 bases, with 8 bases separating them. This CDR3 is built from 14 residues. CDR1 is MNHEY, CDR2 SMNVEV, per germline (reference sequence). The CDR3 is CASSQLDSYNEQFF. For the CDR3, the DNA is TGTGCCAGCAGTCAGCTTGACTCCTACAATGAGCAGTTCTTC.

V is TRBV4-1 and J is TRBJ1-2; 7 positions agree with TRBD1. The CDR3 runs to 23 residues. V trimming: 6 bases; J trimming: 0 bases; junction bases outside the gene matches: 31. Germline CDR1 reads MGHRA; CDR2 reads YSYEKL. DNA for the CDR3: TGCGCCAGCAGGCCAGGTTTGATGACAGGGACGGCGGATCGTACCTTAGCTAACTATGGCTACACCTTC. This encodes CASRPGLMTGTADRTLANYGYTF.

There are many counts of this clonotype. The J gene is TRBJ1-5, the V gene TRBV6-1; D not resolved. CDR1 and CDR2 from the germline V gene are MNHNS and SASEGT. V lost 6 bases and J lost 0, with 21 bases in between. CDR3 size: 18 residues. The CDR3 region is CASRILIFTKYSNQPQHF. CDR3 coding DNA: TGTGCCAGCAGAATCCTGATATTCACAAAATATAGCAATCAGCCCCAGCATTTT.

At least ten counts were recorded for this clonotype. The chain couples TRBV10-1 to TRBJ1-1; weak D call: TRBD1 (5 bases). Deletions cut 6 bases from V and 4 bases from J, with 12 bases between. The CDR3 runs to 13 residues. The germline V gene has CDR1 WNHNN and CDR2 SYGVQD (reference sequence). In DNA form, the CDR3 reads TGCGCCAGCAGCTTAGGACAACTCACTGAAGCTTTCTTT. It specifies CASSLGQLTEAFF.

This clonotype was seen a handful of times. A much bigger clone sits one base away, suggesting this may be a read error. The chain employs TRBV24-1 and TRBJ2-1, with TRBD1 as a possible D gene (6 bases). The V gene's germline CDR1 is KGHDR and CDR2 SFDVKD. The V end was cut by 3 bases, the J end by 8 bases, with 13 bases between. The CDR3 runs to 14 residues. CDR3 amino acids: CATSDPRGGDEQFF. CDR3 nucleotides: TGTGCCACCAGTGATCCCAGGGGTGGCGATGAGCAGTTCTTC.

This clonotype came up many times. This CDR3 is CASSQGLAEPTDTQYF. For the CDR3, the DNA is TGTGCCAGCAGCCAAGGACTAGCGGAGCCCACAGATACGCAGTATTTT. The chain recombines TRBV6-2 or TRBV6-3 with TRBJ2-3; 10 positions agree with TRBD2. Trimming took 6 bases from V and 2 from J; bases not matched to a gene: 8. The V gene's germline CDR1 is MNHEY and CDR2 SVGEGT. The CDR3 has 16 amino acids.

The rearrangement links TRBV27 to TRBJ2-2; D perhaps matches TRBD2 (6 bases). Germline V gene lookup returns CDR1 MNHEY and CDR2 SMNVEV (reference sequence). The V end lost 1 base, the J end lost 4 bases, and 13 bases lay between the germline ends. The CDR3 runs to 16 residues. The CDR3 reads CASSLFAGPGTGELFF. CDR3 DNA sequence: TGTGCCAGCAGTTTATTCGCGGGGCCGGGCACCGGGGAGCTGTTTTTT.

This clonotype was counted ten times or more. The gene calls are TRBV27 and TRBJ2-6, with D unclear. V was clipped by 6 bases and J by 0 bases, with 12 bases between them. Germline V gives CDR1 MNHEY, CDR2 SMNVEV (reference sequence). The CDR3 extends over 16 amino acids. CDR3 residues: CASRRGTFSGANVLTF. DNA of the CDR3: TGTGCCAGCAGGCGAGGCACCTTCTCTGGGGCCAACGTCCTGACTTTC.

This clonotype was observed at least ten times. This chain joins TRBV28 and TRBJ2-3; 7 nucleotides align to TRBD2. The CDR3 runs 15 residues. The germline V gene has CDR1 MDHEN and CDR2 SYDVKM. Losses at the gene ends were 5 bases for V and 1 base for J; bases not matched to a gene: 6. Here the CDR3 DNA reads TGTGCCAGCAGTCCCATACGGGAGGGCACAGATACGCAGTATTTT. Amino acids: CASSPIREGTDTQYF. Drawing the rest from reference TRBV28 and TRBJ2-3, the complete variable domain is DVKVTQSSRYLVKRTGEKVFLECVQDMDHENMFWYRQDPGLGLRLIYFSYDVKMKEKGDIPEGYSVSREKKERFSLILESASTNQTSMYLCASSPIREGTDTQYFGPGTRLTVL.

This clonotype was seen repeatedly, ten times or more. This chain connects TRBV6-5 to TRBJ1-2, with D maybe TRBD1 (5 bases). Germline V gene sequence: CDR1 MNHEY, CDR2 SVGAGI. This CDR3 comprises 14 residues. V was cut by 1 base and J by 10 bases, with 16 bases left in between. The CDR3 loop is CASSYLGRPEVYTF. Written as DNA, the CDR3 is TGTGCCAGCAGTTACTTGGGGCGGCCCGAGGTCTACACCTTC.